This entry concerns a single T cell receptor (beta chain). This entry belongs to a study of T-cell reconstitution after alpha-beta-depleted transplantation in children. From germline, CDR1 is SGHDN and CDR2 FVKESK. V dropped 1 base and J dropped 2 bases, with 15 bases sitting between them. The CDR3 contains 18 residues. Unique molecular identifiers tagged the TCRbeta library. In TCRdb, the PCR reads were re-called with MiXCR into one record per CDR3 protein. The sample shows more than 550,000 distinct CDR3 sequences, 10% to 13% of them seen only once. This chain uses TRBV14 with TRBJ2-6, with D unresolved. This receptor was taken from a human donor who donated a stem cell graft to a child with acute myeloid leukemia. The specimen comprised PBMCs from the stem cell graft donor, sampled from the stem cell graft. The CDR3 loop reads CASSQGRLVSAGANVLTF. CDR3 coding DNA: TGTGCCAGCAGCCAAGGTCGTCTGGTGTCCGCTGGGGCCAACGTCCTGACTTTC. The variable domain in full, with the rest retrieved from reference TRBV14 and TRBJ2-6, is EAGVTQFPSHSVIEKGQTVTLRCDPISGHDNLYWYRRVMGKEIKFLLHFVKESKQDESGMPNNRFLAERTGGTYSTLKVQPAELEDSGVYFCASSQGRLVSAGANVLTFGAGSRLTVL.